This T cell receptor (beta chain) was recorded in a study of response to subunit inactivated influenza vaccine. Deletions cut 5 bases from V and 5 bases from J, with 18 bases between. The CDR3 extends over 15 amino acids. Germline V CDR1 and CDR2: MNHEY, SMNVEV (reference sequence). Study-level results: A suggestion made by the authors is that each seasonal influenza vaccination recruits few new T cells.

This clonotype has ten or more counts. The antigen remains unidentified. TCRdb re-derived calls from the RT-PCR reads in MiXCR, one entry per CDR3 protein. The data contain under 500,000 distinct CDR3 sequences, around 9.9% of them singletons. The receptor comes from a man aged 45 to 65 who received an inactivated influenza vaccine. The V and J genes are TRBV27 and TRBJ2-5; D possibly corresponds to TRBD2 (5 bases). Source: PBMCs from blood, taken around seven weeks after vaccination. The CDR3 coding sequence is TGTGCCAGCAGTGGTGTCAGGAGTCGGACTGAGACCCAGTACTTC. Translation: CASSGVRSRTETQYF.